This TCR beta chain derives from a study of CD8+ T cells in alopecia areata. Study overall: Tofacitinib administration to treated patients was oral, at 5 to 10 mg twice daily. Severity of treated patients was scored by affected scalp percentage. Study conclusions and caveats: Alopecia totalis/universalis scalp especially showed more expanded CD8+ clones than normal scalp. The link between baseline CD8+ expansion and response remains uncertain with one nonresponder.

It was cDNA, reverse transcribed from extracted RNA, that served as the sequencing template. Only in-frame clones appear in the TCRdb table, and some are missing; sequencing was by immunoSEQ multiplex PCR. This sample carries 90,000 to 100,000 clones, 50% to 75% of them seen once, and the ten largest clones take around 15%. Regarding treatment: oral pan-JAK inhibitor, 5-10 mg twice daily. The germline V gene has CDR1 SNHLY and CDR2 FYNNEI. V lost 3 bases to trimming and J lost 2 bases, with 13 bases between them. The CDR3 is made up of 15 amino acids. This clone occurred a few times. The antigen is undetermined.

Material: CD8+ T cells sorted from blood, obtained at week 4, from a patient treated with tofacitinib. The origin of this receptor is a human donor with alopecia areata. The V call is TRBV2, the J call TRBJ1-1; D uncertain. The CDR3 protein is CASSDNQMVNTEAFF. CDR3 bases: TGTGCCAGCAGTGATAACCAGATGGTTAACACTGAAGCTTTCTTT.